The 5 T cell receptor beta chains below were found in one sample sequenced in a study of early T cells in non-severe SARS-CoV-2 infection. TCRdb independently ran MiXCR on the 5' RACE reads; one entry per CDR3 protein. Of roughly 56,000 distinct CDR3 sequences in the sample, approximately 10% were seen once. The sample was whole blood. The source of these receptors is an adult who was a healthcare worker with PCR-confirmed SARS-CoV-2 infection or an uninfected control (not recorded which).

The chain links TRBV12-5 to TRBJ2-5, with 11 bases identical to TRBD2. Germline V CDR1 and CDR2: LGHNT, FRNRAP. J was trimmed by 4 bases and V by 0 bases; bases with no gene match: 7. This CDR3 is 17 amino acids long. The CDR3 DNA follows: TGTGCTAGTGGTTTGGTGCTAGCGGGAGGTCTAGGAGAGACCCAGTACTTC. It yields the protein CASGLVLAGGLGETQYF.

A few counts support this clonotype. The gene calls are TRBV5-4 and TRBJ2-2, with D tentatively TRBD2 (6 bases). Trimming shortened V by 0 bases and J by 1 base, and 10 bases separated the two germline ends. Germline CDR1 and CDR2: SGHNT and YYREEE (reference sequence). CDR3 length: 16 residues. The CDR3 reads CASSLAGGRNTGELFF. Here the CDR3 DNA reads TGTGCCAGCAGCTTGGCCGGGGGTAGGAACACCGGGGAGCTGTTTTTT. Filled out from reference TRBV5-4 and TRBJ2-2, the complete variable domain reads ETGVTQSPTHLIKTRGQQVTLRCSSQSGHNTVSWYQQALGQGPQFIFQYYREEENGRGNFPPRFSGLQFPNYSSELNVNALELDDSALYLCASSLAGGRNTGELFFGEGSRLTVL.

The V gene is TRBV20-1, the J gene TRBJ1-3, with a possible D match to TRBD1 (5 bases). The CDR3 has 15 amino acids. Trimming took 6 bases from V and 7 from J, leaving 22 bases between them. CDR1 and CDR2 from the germline V gene are DFQATT and SNEGSKA (reference sequence). CDR3 in amino acids: CSATLAGTAGNTIYF. The CDR3 nucleotides are TGCAGTGCCACACTTGCGGGAACTGCAGGGAACACCATATATTTT.

This clonotype was seen ten or more times. This chain uses TRBV30 with TRBJ1-1; possible D gene TRBD1, 5 bases. Germline CDR1 and CDR2: GTSNPN and SVGIG (reference sequence). Trimming cost V 1 base and J 6 bases, with 18 bases left between them. This CDR3 has 15 residues. CDR3 nucleotides: TGTGCCTGGAGTGACCAGGGACTGAAAGGCGCTGAAGCTTTCTTT. Encoded protein: CAWSDQGLKGAEAFF.

This clonotype was seen a few times. The chain couples TRBV6-5 to TRBJ2-7; 8 nucleotides align to TRBD1. CDR3 length: 14 amino acids. The junction had 7 bases not matched to a gene; V was cut back by 4 bases and J by 5 bases. Germline CDR1 reads MNHEY; CDR2 reads SVGAGI. The CDR3 bases are TGTGCCAGCAGTTTTCTGGACAGGGTTGACGAGCAGTACTTC. Protein: CASSFLDRVDEQYF.